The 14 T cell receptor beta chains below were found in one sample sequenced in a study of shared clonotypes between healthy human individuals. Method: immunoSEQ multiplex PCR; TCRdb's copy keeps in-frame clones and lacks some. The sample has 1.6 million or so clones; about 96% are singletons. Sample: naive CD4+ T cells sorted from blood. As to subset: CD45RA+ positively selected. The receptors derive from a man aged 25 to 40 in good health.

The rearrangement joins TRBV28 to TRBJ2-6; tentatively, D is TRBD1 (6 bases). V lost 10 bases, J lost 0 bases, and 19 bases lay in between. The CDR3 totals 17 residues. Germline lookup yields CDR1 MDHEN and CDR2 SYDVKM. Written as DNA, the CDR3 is TGTGCCATCACAGGGCCCCGGTTCCGCTCTGGGGCCAACGTCCTGACTTTC. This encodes CAITGPRFRSGANVLTF.

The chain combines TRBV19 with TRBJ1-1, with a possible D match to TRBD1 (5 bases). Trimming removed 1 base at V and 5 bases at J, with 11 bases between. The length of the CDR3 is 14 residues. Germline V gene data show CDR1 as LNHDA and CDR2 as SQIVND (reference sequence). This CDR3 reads CASSIVQGWTEAFF. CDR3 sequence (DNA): TGTGCCAGTAGTATAGTGCAGGGTTGGACTGAAGCTTTCTTT.

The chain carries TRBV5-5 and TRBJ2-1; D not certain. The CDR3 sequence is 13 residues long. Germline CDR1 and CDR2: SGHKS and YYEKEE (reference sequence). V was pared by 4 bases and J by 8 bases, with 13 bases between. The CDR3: CASSPGLLHEQFF. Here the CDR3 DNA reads TGTGCCAGCAGCCCGGGCCTTTTACATGAGCAGTTCTTC.

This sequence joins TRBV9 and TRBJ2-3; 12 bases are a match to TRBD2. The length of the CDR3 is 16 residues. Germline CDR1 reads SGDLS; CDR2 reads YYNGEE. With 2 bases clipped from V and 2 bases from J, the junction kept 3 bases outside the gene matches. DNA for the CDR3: TGTGCCAGCAGCGTTACTAGCGGGAGGATCACAGATACGCAGTATTTT. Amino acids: CASSVTSGRITDTQYF.

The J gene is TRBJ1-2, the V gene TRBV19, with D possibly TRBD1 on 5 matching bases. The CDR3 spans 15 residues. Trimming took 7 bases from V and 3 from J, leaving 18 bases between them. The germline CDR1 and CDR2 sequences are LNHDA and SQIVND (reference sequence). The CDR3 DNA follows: TGTGCCAGTACCCTGGACTTAAGGGGTGACTATGGCTACACCTTC. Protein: CASTLDLRGDYGYTF.

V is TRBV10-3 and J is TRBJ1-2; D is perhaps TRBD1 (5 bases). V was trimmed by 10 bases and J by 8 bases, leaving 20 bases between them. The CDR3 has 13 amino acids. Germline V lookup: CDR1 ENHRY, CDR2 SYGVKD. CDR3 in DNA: TGTGCCACCGAAACCGGGACGGCGGGAGGCTACACCTTC. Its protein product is CATETGTAGGYTF.

The CDR3 is CASSLRRGTNTGELFF. CDR3 bases: TGCGCCAGCAGCTTACGTCGAGGAACGAACACCGGGGAGCTGTTTTTT. This chain joins TRBV5-1 and TRBJ2-2; no firm D call. V was trimmed by 2 bases and J by 0 bases, leaving 11 bases between them. There are 16 residues in the CDR3. The germline V gene has CDR1 SGHRS and CDR2 YFSETQ. Full variable domain (remainder filled in from reference TRBV5-1 and TRBJ2-2): KAGVTQTPRYLIKTRGQQVTLSCSPISGHRSVSWYQQTPGQGLQFLFEYFSETQRNKGNFPGRFSGRQFSNSRSEMNVSTLELGDSALYLCASSLRRGTNTGELFFGEGSRLTVL.

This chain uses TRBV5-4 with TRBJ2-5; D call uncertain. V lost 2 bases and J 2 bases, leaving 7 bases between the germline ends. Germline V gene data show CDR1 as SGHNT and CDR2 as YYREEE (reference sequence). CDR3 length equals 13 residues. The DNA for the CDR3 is TGTGCCAGCAGCTTTGGGATACAAGAGACCCAGTACTTC. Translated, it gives CASSFGIQETQYF.

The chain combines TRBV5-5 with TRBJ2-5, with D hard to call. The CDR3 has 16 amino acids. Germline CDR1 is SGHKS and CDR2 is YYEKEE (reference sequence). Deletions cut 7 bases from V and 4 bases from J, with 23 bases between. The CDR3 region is CASHSDPLRALETQYF. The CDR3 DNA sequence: TGTGCCAGCCACTCCGATCCTTTAAGGGCCCTAGAGACCCAGTACTTC.

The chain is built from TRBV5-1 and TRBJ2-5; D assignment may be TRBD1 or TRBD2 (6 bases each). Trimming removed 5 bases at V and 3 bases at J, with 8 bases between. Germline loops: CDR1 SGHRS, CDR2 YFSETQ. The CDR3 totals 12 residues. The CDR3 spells CASRRGEETQYF. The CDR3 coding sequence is TGCGCCAGCAGAAGGGGGGAAGAGACCCAGTACTTC.

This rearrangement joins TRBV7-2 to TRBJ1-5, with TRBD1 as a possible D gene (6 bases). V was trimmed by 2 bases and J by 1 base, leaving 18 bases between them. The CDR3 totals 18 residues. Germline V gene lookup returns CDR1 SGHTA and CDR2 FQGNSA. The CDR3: CASSLYRAGLGSNQPQHF. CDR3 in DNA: TGTGCCAGCAGCTTATACAGGGCTGGACTGGGCAGCAATCAGCCCCAGCATTTT. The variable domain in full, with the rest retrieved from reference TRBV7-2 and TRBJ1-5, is GAGVSQSPSNKVTEKGKDVELRCDPISGHTALYWYRQSLGQGLEFLIYFQGNSAPDKSGLPSDRFSAERTGGSVSTLTIQRTQQEDSAVYLCASSLYRAGLGSNQPQHFGDGTRLSIL.

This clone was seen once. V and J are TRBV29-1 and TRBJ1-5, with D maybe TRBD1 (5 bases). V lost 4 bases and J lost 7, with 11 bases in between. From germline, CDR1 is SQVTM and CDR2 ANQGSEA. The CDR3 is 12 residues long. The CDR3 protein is CSVARAGQPQHF. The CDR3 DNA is TGCAGCGTTGCCAGGGCGGGACAGCCCCAGCATTTT.

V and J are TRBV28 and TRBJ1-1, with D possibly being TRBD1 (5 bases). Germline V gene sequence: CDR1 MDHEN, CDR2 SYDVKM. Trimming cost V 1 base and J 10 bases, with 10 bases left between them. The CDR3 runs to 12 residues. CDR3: CASSLSGLGAFF. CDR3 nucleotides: TGTGCCAGCAGTTTATCAGGGTTGGGAGCTTTCTTT. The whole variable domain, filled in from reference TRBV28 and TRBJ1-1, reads DVKVTQSSRYLVKRTGEKVFLECVQDMDHENMFWYRQDPGLGLRLIYFSYDVKMKEKGDIPEGYSVSREKKERFSLILESASTNQTSMYLCASSLSGLGAFFGQGTRLTVV.

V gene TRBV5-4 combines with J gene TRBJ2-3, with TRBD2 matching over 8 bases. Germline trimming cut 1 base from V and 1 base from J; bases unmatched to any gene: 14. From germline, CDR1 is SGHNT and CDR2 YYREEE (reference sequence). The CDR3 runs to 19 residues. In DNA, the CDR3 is TGTGCCAGCAGCTTGTTAGTCTTGTATCCGCGGGAGGGCACAGATACGCAGTATTTT. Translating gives CASSLLVLYPREGTDTQYF.